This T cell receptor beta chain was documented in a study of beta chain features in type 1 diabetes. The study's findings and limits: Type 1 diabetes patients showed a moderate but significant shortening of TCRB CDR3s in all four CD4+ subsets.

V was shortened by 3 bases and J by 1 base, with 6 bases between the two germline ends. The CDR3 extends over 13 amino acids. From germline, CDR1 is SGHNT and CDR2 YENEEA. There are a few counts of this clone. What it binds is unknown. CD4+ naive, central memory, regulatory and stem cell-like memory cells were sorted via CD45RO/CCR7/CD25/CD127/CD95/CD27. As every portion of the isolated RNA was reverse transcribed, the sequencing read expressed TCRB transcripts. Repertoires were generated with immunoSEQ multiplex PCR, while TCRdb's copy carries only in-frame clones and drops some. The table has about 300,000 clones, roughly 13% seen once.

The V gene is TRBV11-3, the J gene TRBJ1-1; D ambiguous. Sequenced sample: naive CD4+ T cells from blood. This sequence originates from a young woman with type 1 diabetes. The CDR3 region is CASSLYGNTEAFF. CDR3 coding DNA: TGTGCCAGCAGCTTGTACGGGAACACTGAAGCTTTCTTT.